This record concerns one T cell receptor beta chain sequence. Using immunoSEQ multiplex PCR, the repertoire was profiled, and TCRdb retains in-frame clones only, with some absent. The sample lists approximately 130,000 clones; 80% to 90% were seen once. The data originate from a study of T cell responses to AZD1222 COVID-19 vaccine. The CDR3 extends over 13 amino acids. Trimming took 3 bases from V and 7 from J, leaving 12 bases between them. Germline V gives CDR1 MNHEY, CDR2 SMNVEV (reference sequence). This clonotype originated in an adult who received the AZD1222 COVID-19 vaccine. The chain couples TRBV27 to TRBJ1-1, with D possibly TRBD1 on 5 matching bases. The sequenced sample was peripheral blood, obtained 28 days after the second AZD1222 dose. The DNA for the CDR3 is TGTGCCAGCAGTTTTCTCGACAGACTTGAAGCTTTCTTT. This translates into CASSFLDRLEAFF.